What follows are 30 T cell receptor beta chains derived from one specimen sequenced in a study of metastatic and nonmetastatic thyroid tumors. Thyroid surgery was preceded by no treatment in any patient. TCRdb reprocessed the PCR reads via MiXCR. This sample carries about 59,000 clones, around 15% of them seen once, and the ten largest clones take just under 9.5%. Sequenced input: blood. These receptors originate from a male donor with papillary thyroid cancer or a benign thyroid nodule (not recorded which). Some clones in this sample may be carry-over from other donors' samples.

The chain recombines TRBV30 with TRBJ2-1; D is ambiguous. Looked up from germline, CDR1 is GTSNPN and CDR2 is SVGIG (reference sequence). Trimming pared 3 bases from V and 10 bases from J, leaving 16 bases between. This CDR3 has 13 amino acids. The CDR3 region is CAWSWVFTVEQFF. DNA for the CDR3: TGTGCCTGGAGCTGGGTGTTCACAGTGGAGCAGTTCTTC.

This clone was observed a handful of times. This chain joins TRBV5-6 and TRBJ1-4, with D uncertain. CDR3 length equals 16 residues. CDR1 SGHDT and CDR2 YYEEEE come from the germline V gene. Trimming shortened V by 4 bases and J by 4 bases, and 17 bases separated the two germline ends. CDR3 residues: CASSDMRSGFNEKLFF. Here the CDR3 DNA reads TGTGCCAGCAGCGATATGAGGTCCGGATTTAATGAAAAACTGTTTTTT.

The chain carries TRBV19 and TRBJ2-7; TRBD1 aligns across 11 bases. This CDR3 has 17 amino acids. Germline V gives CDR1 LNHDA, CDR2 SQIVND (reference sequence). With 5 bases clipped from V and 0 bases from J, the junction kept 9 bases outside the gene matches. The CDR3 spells CASSRTGGAGNSYEQYF. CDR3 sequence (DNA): TGTGCCAGTAGTCGGACAGGGGGCGCCGGGAACTCCTACGAGCAGTACTTC.

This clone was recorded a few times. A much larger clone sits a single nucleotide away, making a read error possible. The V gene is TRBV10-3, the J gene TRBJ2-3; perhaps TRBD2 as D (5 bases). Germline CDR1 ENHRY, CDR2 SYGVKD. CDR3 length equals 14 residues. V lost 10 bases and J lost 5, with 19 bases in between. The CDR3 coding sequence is TGTGCCACCGATACTAGAGGGAGTAGAGATACGCAGTATTTT. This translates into CATDTRGSRDTQYF.

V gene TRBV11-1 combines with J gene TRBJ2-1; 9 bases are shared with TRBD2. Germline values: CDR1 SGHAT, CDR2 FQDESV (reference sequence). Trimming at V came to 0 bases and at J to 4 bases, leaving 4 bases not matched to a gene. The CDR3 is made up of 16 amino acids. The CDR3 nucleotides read TGTGCCAGCAGCTTAGCTCTAGCGGGGACTTACAATGAGCAGTTCTTC. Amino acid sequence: CASSLALAGTYNEQFF.

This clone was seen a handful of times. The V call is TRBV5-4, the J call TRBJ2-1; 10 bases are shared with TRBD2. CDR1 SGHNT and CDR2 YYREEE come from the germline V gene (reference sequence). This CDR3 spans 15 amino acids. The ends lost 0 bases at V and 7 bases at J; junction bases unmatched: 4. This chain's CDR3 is CASSLVLAGENEQFF. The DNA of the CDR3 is TGTGCCAGCAGCTTGGTTCTAGCGGGAGAGAATGAGCAGTTCTTC.

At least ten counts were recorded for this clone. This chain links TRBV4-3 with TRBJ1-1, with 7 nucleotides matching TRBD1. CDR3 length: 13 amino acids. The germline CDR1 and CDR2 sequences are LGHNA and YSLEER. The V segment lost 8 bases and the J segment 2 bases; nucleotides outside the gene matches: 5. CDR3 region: CASGTDLNTEAFF. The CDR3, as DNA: TGCGCCAGCGGGACAGACCTCAACACTGAAGCTTTCTTT.

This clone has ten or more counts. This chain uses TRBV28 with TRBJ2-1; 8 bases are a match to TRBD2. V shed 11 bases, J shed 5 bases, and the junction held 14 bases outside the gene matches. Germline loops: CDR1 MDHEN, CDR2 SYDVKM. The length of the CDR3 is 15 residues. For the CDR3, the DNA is TGTGCCGCAGACAGAGCGGGGGCTATTAACAATGAGCAGTTCTTC. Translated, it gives CAADRAGAINNEQFF.

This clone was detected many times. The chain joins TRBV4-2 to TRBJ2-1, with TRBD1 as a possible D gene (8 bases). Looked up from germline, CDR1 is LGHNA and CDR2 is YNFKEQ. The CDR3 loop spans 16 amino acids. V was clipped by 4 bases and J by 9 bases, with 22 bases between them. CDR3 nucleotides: TGTGCCAGCAGCCCGAAGCTTGACAGGGGAGGGGGTGAGCAGTTCTTC. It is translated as CASSPKLDRGGGEQFF.

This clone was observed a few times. CDR3 nucleotide sequence: TGTGCCAGCAGTTTTAAGGCAGGTAACTACGAGCAGTACGTC. As protein: CASSFKAGNYEQYV. This chain links TRBV12-3 or TRBV12-4 with TRBJ2-7; D gene unclear. CDR3 length: 14 residues. The V end was cut by 3 bases, the J end by 3 bases, with 12 bases between.

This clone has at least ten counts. The CDR3 nucleotides read TGCGCCAGCAGCCAGAGGGCGACGGAGAACACTGAAGCTTTCTTT. Encoded protein: CASSQRATENTEAFF. The V call is TRBV4-3, the J call TRBJ1-1; no reliable D call. The germline V gene has CDR1 LGHNA and CDR2 YSLEER. V was shortened by 3 bases and J by 1 base, with 12 bases between the two germline ends. The CDR3 sequence is 15 residues long.

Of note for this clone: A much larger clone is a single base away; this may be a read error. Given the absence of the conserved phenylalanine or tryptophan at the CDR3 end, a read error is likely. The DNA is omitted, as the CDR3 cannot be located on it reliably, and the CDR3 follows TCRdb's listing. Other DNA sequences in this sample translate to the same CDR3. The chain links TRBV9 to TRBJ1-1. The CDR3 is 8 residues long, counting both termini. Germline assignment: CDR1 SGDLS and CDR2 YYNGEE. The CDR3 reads CASSVAPP.

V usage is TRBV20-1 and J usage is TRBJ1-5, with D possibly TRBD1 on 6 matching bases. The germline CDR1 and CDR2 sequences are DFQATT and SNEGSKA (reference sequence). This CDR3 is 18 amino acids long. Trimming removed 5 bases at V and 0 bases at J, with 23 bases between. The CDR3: CSAPHGTFGPYSNQPQHF. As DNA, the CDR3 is TGCAGTGCTCCCCACGGGACATTTGGCCCTTATAGCAATCAGCCCCAGCATTTT.

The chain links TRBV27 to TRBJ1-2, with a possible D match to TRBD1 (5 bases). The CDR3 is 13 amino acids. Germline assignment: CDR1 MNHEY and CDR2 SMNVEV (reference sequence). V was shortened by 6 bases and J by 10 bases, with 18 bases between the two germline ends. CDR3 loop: CASSYGQGGVYTF. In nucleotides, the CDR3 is TGTGCCAGCAGCTATGGTCAGGGTGGTGTCTACACCTTC.

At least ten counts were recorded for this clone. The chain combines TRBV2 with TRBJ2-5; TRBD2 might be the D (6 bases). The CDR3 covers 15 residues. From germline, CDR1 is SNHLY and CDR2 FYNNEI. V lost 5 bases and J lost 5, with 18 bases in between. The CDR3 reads CASSNKEGPGETQYF. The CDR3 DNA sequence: TGTGCCAGCAGTAATAAGGAGGGCCCGGGCGAGACCCAGTACTTC.

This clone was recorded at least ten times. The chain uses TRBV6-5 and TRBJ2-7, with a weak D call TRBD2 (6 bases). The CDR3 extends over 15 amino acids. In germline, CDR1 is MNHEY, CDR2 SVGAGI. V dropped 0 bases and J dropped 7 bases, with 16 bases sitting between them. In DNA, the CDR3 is TGTGCCAGCAGTTACTCGTGGGGGGATGCGGGAGAGCAGTACTTC. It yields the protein CASSYSWGDAGEQYF.

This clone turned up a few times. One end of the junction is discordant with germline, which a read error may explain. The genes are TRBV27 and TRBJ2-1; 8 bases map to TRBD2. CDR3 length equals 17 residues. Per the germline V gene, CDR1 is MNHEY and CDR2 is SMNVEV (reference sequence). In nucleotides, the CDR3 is TGTGCCAGCAGCCCGGGAGGGGCAAGGGGTTCCTACAATGAGAAGTTCTTC. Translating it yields CASSPGGARGSYNEKFF.

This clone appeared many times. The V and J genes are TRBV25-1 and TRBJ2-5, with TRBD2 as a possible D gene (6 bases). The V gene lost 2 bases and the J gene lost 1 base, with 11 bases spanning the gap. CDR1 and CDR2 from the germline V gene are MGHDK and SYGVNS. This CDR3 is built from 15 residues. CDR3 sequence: CASSERAGSQETQYF. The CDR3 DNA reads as TGTGCCAGCAGTGAACGGGCGGGGAGCCAAGAGACCCAGTACTTC.

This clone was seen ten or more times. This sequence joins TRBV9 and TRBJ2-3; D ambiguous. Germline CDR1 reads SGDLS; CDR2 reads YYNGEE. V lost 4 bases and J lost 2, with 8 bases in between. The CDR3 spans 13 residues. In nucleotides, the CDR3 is TGTGCCAGCAGCCAGCGACCCACAGATACGCAGTATTTT. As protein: CASSQRPTDTQYF. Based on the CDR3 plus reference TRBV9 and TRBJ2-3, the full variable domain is DSGVTQTPKHLITATGQRVTLRCSPRSGDLSVYWYQQSLDQGLQFLIQYYNGEERAKGNILERFSAQQFPDLHSELNLSSLELGDSALYFCASSQRPTDTQYFGPGTRLTVL.

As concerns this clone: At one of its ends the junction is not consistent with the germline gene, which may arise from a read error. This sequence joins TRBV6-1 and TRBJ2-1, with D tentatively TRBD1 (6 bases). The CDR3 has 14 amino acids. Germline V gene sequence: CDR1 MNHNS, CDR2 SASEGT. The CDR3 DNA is TGTGCCAGCACCAGGGGAGAAACCTACAATGAGAAGTTATTC. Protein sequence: CASTRGETYNEKLF.

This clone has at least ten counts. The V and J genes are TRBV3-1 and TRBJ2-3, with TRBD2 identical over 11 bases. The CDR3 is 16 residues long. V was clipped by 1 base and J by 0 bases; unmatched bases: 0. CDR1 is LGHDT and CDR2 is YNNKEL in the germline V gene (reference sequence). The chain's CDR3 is CASSQGTSGSTDTQYF. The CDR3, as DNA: TGTGCCAGCAGCCAAGGGACTAGCGGGAGCACAGATACGCAGTATTTT.

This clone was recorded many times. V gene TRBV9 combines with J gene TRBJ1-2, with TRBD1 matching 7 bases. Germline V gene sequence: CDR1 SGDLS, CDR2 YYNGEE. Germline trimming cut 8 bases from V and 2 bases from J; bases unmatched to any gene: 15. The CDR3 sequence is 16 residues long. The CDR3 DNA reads TGTGCCAGTGGTGATAAAACAAGGGGGCCCAACTATGGCTACACCTTC. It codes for CASGDKTRGPNYGYTF.

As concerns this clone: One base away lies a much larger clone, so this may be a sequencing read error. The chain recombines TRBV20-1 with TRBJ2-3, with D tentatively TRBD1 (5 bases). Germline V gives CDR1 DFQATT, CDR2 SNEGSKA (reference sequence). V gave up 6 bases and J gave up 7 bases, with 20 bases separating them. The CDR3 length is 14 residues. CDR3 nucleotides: TGCAGTGCAAGCGTGACAGCAAGGTCTAATACGCAGTATTTT. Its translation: CSASVTARSNTQYF.

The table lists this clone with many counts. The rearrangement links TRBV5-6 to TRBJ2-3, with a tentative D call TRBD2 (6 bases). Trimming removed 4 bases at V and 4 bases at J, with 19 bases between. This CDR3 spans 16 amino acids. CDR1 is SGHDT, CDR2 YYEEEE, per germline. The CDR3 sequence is CASSRTGSLRADTQYF. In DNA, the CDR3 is TGTGCCAGCAGCAGAACCGGGAGTTTAAGGGCAGATACGCAGTATTTT.

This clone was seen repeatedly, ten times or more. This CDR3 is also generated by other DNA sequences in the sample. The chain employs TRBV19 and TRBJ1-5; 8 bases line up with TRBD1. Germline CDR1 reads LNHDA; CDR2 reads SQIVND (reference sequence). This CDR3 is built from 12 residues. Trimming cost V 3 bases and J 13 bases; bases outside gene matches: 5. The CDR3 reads CASSITGGTQHF. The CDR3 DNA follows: TGTGCCAGTAGTATTACAGGGGGAACGCAGCATTTT.

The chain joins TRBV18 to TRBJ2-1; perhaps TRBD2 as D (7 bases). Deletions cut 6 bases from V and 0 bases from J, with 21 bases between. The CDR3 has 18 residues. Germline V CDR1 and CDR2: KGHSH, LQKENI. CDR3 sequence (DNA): TGTGCCAGCTCGCCAGCGGGACATAGAAAAAGCTCCTACAATGAGCAGTTCTTC. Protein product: CASSPAGHRKSSYNEQFF.

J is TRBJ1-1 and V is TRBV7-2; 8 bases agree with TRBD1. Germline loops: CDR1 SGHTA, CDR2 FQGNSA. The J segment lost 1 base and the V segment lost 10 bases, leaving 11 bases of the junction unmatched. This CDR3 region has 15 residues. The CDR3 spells CAISFQTGENTEAFF. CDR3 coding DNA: TGTGCCATTAGCTTCCAGACAGGGGAGAACACTGAAGCTTTCTTT.

The CDR3 protein is CARMGDSRLAGELNDQYV. For the CDR3, the DNA is TGTGCCAGGATGGGGGACAGCAGACTAGCGGGAGAGCTTAACGATCAGTACGTC. The chain couples TRBV6-2 or TRBV6-3 to TRBJ2-7; 12 nucleotides agree with TRBD2. The CDR3 is 18 residues long. CDR1 is MNHEY and CDR2 is SVGEGT in the germline V gene.

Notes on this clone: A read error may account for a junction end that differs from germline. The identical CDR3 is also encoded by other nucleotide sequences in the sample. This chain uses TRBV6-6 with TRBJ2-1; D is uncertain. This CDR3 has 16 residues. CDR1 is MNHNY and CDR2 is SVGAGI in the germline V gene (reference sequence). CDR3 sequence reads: CASSYSGWEPYNEQFF. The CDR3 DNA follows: TGTGCCAGTAGTTACTCTGGGTGGGAACCCTACAATGAGCAGTTCTTC.

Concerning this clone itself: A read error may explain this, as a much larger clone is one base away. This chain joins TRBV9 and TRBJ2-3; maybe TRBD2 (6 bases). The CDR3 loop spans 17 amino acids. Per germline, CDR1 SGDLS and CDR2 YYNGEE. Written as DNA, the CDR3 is TGTGCCAGCAGCGTACGCTTGGTTTTGGAGGGCACAGATACGCAGTACTTT. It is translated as CASSVRLVLEGTDTQYF.